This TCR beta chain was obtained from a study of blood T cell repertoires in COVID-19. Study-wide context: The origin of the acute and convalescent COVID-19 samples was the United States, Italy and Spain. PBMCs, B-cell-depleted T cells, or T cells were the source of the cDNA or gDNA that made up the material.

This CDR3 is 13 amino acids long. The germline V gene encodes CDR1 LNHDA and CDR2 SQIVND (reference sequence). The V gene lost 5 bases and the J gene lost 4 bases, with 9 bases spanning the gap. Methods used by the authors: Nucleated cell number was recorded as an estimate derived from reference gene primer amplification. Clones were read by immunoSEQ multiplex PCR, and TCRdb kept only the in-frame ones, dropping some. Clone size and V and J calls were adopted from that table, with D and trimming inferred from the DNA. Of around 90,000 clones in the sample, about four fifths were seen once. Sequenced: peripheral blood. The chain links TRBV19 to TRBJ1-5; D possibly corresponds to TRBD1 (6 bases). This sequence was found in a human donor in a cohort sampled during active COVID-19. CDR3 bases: TGTGCCAGTAGTCGGCAGGGGAATCAGCCCCAGCATTTT. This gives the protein CASSRQGNQPQHF.